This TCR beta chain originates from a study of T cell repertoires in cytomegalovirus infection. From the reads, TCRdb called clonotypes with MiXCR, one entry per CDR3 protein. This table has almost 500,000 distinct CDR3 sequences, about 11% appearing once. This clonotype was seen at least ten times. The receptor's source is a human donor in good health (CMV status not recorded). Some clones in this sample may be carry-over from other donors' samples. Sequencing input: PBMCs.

This CDR3 is CASSEDSYVNEQFF. CDR3 DNA sequence: TGTGCCAGCAGTGAAGACTCCTACGTCAATGAGCAGTTCTTC. The chain uses TRBV7-9 and TRBJ2-1; no clear D gene. Per germline, CDR1 SEHNR and CDR2 FQNEAQ (reference sequence). The V and J ends lost 6 bases and 6 bases respectively, with 15 bases between them. The length of the CDR3 is 14 residues.